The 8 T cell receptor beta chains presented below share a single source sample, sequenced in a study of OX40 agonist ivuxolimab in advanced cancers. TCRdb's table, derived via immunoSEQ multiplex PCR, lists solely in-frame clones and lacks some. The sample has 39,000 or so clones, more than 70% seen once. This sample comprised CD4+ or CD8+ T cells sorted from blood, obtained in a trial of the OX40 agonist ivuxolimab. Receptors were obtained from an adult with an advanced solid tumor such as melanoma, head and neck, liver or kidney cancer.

The CDR3 here is CASSLERGASTDTQYF. In nucleotides, the CDR3 is TGTGCCAGCAGCTTGGAGCGGGGGGCCTCCACAGATACGCAGTATTTT. The rearrangement links TRBV5-5 to TRBJ2-3, with 9 bases matching TRBD2. The V gene end was trimmed by 0 bases and the J gene end by 2 bases; junction bases not matched to a gene: 4. The CDR3 is 16 amino acids. CDR1 and CDR2 (germline): SGHKS, YYEKEE (reference sequence). Full variable domain (rest looked up from reference TRBV5-5 and TRBJ2-3): DAGVTQSPTHLIKTRGQQVTLRCSPISGHKSVSWYQQVLGQGPQFIFQYYEKEERGRGNFPDRFSARQFPNYSSELNVNALLLGDSALYLCASSLERGASTDTQYFGPGTRLTVL.

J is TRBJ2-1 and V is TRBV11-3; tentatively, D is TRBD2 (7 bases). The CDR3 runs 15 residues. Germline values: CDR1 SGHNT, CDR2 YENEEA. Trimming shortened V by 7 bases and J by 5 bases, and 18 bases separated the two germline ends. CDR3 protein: CASNRDQRGDNEQFF. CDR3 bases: TGTGCCAGCAACAGGGACCAACGGGGGGACAATGAGCAGTTCTTC.

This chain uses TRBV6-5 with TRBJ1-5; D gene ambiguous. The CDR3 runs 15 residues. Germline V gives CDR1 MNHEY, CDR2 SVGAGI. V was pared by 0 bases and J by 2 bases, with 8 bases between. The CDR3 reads CASSYSHGGNQPQHF. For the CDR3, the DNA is TGTGCCAGCAGTTACTCCCATGGAGGCAATCAGCCCCAGCATTTT.

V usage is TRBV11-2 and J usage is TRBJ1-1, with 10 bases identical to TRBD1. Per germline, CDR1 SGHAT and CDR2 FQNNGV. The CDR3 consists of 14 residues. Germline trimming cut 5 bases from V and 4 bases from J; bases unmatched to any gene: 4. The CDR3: CASSPTGGRTEAFF. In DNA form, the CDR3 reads TGTGCCAGCAGCCCGACAGGGGGCCGCACTGAAGCTTTCTTT.

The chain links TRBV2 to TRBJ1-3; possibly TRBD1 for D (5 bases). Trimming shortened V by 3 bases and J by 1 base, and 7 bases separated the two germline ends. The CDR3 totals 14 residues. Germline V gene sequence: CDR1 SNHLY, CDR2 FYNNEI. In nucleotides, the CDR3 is TGTGCCAGCAGTGATTGGGGGTCTGGAAACACCATATATTTT. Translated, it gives CASSDWGSGNTIYF.

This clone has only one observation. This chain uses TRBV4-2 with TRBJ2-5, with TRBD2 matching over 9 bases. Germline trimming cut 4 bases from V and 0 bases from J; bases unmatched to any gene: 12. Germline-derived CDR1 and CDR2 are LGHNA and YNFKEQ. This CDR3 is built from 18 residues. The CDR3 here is CASSRRGESGGYQETQYF. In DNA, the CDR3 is TGTGCCAGCAGCCGCCGGGGGGAAAGCGGGGGGTACCAAGAGACCCAGTACTTC.

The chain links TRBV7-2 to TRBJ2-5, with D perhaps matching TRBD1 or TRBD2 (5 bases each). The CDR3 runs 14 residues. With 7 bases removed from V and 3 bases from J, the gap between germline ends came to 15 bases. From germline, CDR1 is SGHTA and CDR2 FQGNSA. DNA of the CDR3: TGTGCCAGCAACGAGGGGACGGCCAAAGAGACCCAGTACTTC. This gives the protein CASNEGTAKETQYF. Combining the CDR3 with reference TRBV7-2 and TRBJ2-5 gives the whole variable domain GAGVSQSPSNKVTEKGKDVELRCDPISGHTALYWYRQSLGQGLEFLIYFQGNSAPDKSGLPSDRFSAERTGGSVSTLTIQRTQQEDSAVYLCASNEGTAKETQYFGPGTRLLVL.

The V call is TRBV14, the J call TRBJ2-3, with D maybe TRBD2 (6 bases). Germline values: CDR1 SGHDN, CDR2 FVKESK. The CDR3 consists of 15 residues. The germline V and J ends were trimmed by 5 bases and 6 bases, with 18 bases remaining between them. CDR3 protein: CASSWTGLLGDTQYF. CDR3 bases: TGTGCCAGCAGCTGGACGGGACTCCTCGGCGATACGCAGTATTTT.